This TCR beta chain derives from a study of T cell clonotyping in hematopoietic cell transplantation. Study context: Pretransplant recipient samples were taken after cytoreduction.

The CDR3 sequence is 14 residues long. The germline CDR1 and CDR2 sequences are SNHLY and FYNNEI. With 6 bases clipped from V and 2 bases from J, the junction kept 4 bases outside the gene matches. Only in-frame clones appear in the TCRdb table, and some are missing; sequencing was by immunoSEQ multiplex PCR. The sample shows approximately 44,000 clones, around 84% of them seen only once. Note on this clone: Its matching antigen is unknown.

Whole-study findings and limits: At the given depth, recipient repertoires were over 97% de novo clonotypes.

Time point noted: recipient sample about 28 days before transplant, after cytoreduction. Recipients were bled about 28 days pretransplant and at posttransplant days 30, 100, 180. The clonotype was recovered from a man aged 55 to 70 with acute myeloid leukemia. Some clones in this sample may be carry-over from other donors' samples. The sample in question was peripheral blood mononuclear cells, obtained before stem cell transplant. This chain uses TRBV2 with TRBJ1-2, with 9 bases lining up with TRBD1. The chain's CDR3 is CASSGQGRNYGYTF. CDR3 DNA sequence: TGTGCCAGCAGCGGACAGGGGAGGAACTATGGCTACACCTTC.